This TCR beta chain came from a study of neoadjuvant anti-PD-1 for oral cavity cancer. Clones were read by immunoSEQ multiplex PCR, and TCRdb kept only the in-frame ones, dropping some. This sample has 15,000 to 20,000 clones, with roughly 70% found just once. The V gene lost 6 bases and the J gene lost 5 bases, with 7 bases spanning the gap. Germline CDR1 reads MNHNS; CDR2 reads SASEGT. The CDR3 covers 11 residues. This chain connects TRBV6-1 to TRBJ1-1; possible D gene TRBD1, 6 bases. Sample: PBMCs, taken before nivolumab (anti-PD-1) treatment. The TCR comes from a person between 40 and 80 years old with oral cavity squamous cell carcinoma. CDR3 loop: CASRRGTEAFF. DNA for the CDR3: TGTGCCAGCAGGAGGGGGACTGAAGCTTTCTTT.